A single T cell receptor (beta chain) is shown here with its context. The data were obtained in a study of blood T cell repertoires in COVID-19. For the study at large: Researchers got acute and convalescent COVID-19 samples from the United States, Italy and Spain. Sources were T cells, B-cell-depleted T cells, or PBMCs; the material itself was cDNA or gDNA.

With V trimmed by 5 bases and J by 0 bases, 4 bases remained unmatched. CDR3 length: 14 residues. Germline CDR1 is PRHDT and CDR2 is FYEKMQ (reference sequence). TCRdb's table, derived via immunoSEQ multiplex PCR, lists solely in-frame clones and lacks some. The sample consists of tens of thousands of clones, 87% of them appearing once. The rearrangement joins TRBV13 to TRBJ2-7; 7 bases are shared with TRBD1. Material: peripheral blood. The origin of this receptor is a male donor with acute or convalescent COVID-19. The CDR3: CASSVTGISYEQYF. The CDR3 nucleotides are TGTGCCAGCAGCGTGACAGGGATCTCCTACGAGCAGTACTTC.